The source of this T cell receptor beta chain is a study of T cell responses to AZD1222 COVID-19 vaccine. Findings of the study overall: Vaccine-related CD4 TCRs covered spike, predominating at 160-218 and 743-854. Every sample of the repertoires postdated the peak T cell response.

Germline V gene data show CDR1 as SGHVS and CDR2 as FNYEAQ. Trimming took off 1 base at V and 0 bases at J, with 6 bases between the two ends. CDR3 length equals 14 residues. The table came from immunoSEQ multiplex PCR; TCRdb's copy has only in-frame clones and leaves some out. The data show some 74,000 clones, roughly nine tenths seen once. Comments on this clone: Its antigen is still unknown.

The rearrangement joins TRBV7-6 to TRBJ1-1; the D is unclear. This TCR was sampled from an adult who received the AZD1222 COVID-19 vaccine. Sequenced material: peripheral blood, taken 28 days after the second AZD1222 dose. CDR3 DNA sequence: TGTGCCAGCAGCTTAGTGGCCTTGAACACTGAAGCTTTCTTT. Its translation is CASSLVALNTEAFF.